This T cell receptor beta chain stems from a study of beta chain features in type 1 diabetes. This clone was counted between two and nine times. Antigen: not known. Other nucleotide sequences in the sample specify the same CDR3. The V gene lost 1 base and the J gene lost 8 bases, with 8 bases spanning the gap. Per the germline V gene, CDR1 is SGHTA and CDR2 is FQGNSA. The CDR3 is 12 amino acids. Study results and caveats: In all four CD4+ subsets, TCRB CDR3 length was significantly, moderately reduced in type 1 diabetes.

Expressed TCRB transcripts were sequenced after all isolated RNA was converted to cDNA. Sequenced naive, central memory and regulatory T cell samples produced an average of around 3.8 million reads. Profiled with immunoSEQ multiplex PCR; TCRdb holds only in-frame clones, not every one. Of 600,000 or so clones in the sample, 12% were seen once. The receptor comes from a man younger than 45 with type 1 diabetes. V gene TRBV7-2 combines with J gene TRBJ1-2; possible D gene TRBD1, 5 bases. Sequenced input: naive CD4+ T cells from blood. The CDR3 DNA follows: TGTGCCAGCAGCTTAGGGGGGAACGGCTACACCTTC. As protein: CASSLGGNGYTF. Variable domain in full (rest from reference TRBV7-2 and TRBJ1-2): GAGVSQSPSNKVTEKGKDVELRCDPISGHTALYWYRQSLGQGLEFLIYFQGNSAPDKSGLPSDRFSAERTGGSVSTLTIQRTQQEDSAVYLCASSLGGNGYTFGSGTRLTVV.